This is a list of T cell receptor beta chains from one sample in a study of blood T cell repertoires in COVID-19. Profiling relied on immunoSEQ multiplex PCR, and the TCRdb table lists in-frame clones only, not all of them. The table records around 20,000 clones, around 90% of them present only once. The sample comprised peripheral blood. These receptors originate from a human donor in a cohort sampled during active COVID-19. The donor label of this sample is uncertain. Each CDR3 is given with its conserved first and last residue. A D gene is named only where the DNA matches it firmly. Size values are once, few and many counts, or a class for expanded clones, and some rows have none.

clone size | J gene | D gene | V gene | CDR3 protein | CDR3 DNA
- | TRBJ2-3 | TRBD2 | TRBV18 | CASSPRASGSGTDTQYF | TGTGCCAGCTCACCGCGGGCTAGCGGGAGTGGAACAGATACGCAGTATTTT
- | TRBJ2-2 | TRBD2 | TRBV25-1 | CASRLAGDNGELFF | TGTGCCAGCAGGCTAGCGGGAGACAACGGGGAGCTGTTTTTT
- | TRBJ2-3 | - | TRBV11-3 | CASSFGRIDTQYF | TGTGCCAGCAGCTTTGGGAGGATAGATACGCAGTATTTT
- | TRBJ2-1 | - | TRBV10-2 | CASSQAGSGNEQFF | TGCGCCAGCAGTCAAGCGGGTTCAGGTAATGAGCAGTTCTTC
once | TRBJ2-2 | - | TRBV9 | CASSVAGDGELFF | TGTGCCAGCAGCGTAGCAGGGGACGGGGAGCTGTTTTTT
- | TRBJ2-3 | TRBD1 | TRBV2 | CASSALPGQSSTDTQYF | TGTGCCAGCAGTGCCCTTCCGGGACAGTCTAGCACAGATACGCAGTATTTT
- | TRBJ2-1 | TRBD2 | TRBV5-1 | CASSGRAAGGNNEQFF | TGCGCCAGCAGCGGACGCGCCGCGGGAGGCAACAATGAGCAGTTCTTC
once | TRBJ2-7 | TRBD2 | TRBV30 | CAWAQREGYEQYF | TGTGCCTGGGCGCAGCGGGAGGGATACGAGCAGTACTTC
- | TRBJ1-5 | TRBD1 | TRBV5-5 | CASSSQGNQPQHF | TGTGCCAGCAGCTCACAGGGGAATCAGCCCCAGCATTTT
- | TRBJ1-2 | TRBD1 | TRBV28 | CASAARGGYTF | TGTGCCAGCGCCGCCAGGGGGGGCTACACCTTC
few | TRBJ1-2 | - | TRBV18 | CASSPMGDGYTF | TGTGCCAGCTCACCAATGGGCGATGGCTACACCTTC
- | TRBJ2-7 | TRBD2 | TRBV9 | CASSSRTSGTYEQYF | TGTGCCAGCAGCAGCCGGACTAGCGGGACGTACGAGCAGTACTTC
- | TRBJ2-3 | TRBD2 | TRBV5-4 | CASSLAGAFTDTQYF | TGTGCCAGCAGCCTAGCGGGAGCGTTCACAGATACGCAGTATTTT
- | TRBJ1-5 | - | TRBV10-3 | CAISSSGTNNQPQHF | TGTGCCATCAGCTCTTCCGGGACAAACAATCAGCCCCAGCATTTT
- | TRBJ2-5 | TRBD2 | TRBV27 | CASSLGGRAWETQYF | TGTGCCAGCAGTTTGGGGGGGAGGGCTTGGGAGACCCAGTACTTC
once | TRBJ2-2 | TRBD2 | TRBV28 | CASSLWGGASGSGTGELFF | TGTGCCAGCAGTTTATGGGGCGGGGCTAGCGGGAGCGGCACCGGGGAGCTGTTTTTT
few | TRBJ2-7 | - | TRBV28 | CASSLGQGGSYEQYF | TGTGCCAGCAGTTTGGGGCAGGGCGGCTCCTACGAGCAGTACTTC
- | TRBJ2-7 | TRBD2 | TRBV18 | CASSPPGTSGTYEQYF | TGTGCCAGCTCACCACCGGGGACTAGCGGTACCTACGAGCAGTACTTC
- | TRBJ2-1 | TRBD2 | TRBV4-1 | CASSQVGGLARDEQFF | TGCGCCAGCAGCCAAGTTGGGGGACTAGCGAGGGATGAGCAGTTCTTC
- | TRBJ1-5 | - | TRBV2 | CASSDGGAQHF | TGTGCCAGCAGTGATGGGGGGGCCCAGCATTTT
- | TRBJ2-1 | TRBD2 | TRBV5-1 | CASSPSGGSSYNEQFF | TGCGCCAGCAGCCCTAGCGGGGGGAGCTCCTACAATGAGCAGTTCTTC
- | TRBJ2-2 | - | TRBV19 | CASGRQDLGELFF | TGTGCCAGTGGCCGACAGGACCTCGGGGAGCTGTTTTTT
- | TRBJ2-5 | TRBD2 | TRBV28 | CASRRTLAGSQETQYF | TGTGCCAGCAGGAGAACTCTAGCGGGGTCACAAGAGACCCAGTACTTC
- | TRBJ2-7 | - | TRBV7-9 | CASSLGRVSYEQYF | TGTGCCAGCAGCTTAGGCCGGGTCTCCTACGAGCAGTACTTC
- | TRBJ1-2 | TRBD1 | TRBV18 | CASSPGTGNGYTF | TGTGCCAGCTCACCAGGGACAGGGAATGGCTACACCTTC
- | TRBJ2-2 | - | TRBV29-1 | CSAYRERNTGELFF | TGCAGCGCGTACAGGGAAAGGAACACCGGGGAGCTGTTTTTT
- | TRBJ2-3 | TRBD2 | TRBV5-6 | CASSGSGADTQYF | TGTGCCAGCAGCGGGAGCGGGGCAGATACGCAGTATTTT
- | TRBJ1-5 | TRBD1 | TRBV6-5 | CASSPRGLGNQPQHF | TGTGCCAGCAGTCCCAGGGGGCTTGGCAATCAGCCCCAGCATTTT
- | TRBJ2-5 | - | TRBV3-1/TRBV3-2 | CASSHTSRVGYF | TGTGCCAGCAGCCATACTAGCAGGGTGGGGTACTTC
- | TRBJ1-1 | - | TRBV6-1 | CASSEIGGDTEAFF | TGTGCCAGCAGTGAAATAGGAGGGGACACTGAAGCTTTCTTT
- | TRBJ2-5 | - | TRBV12-3/TRBV12-4 | CASSLAEGETQYF | TGTGCCAGCAGTTTAGCAGAGGGAGAGACCCAGTACTTC
- | TRBJ2-1 | TRBD2 | TRBV24-1 | CATSDPSGSSYNEQFF | TGTGCCACCAGTGATCCGAGCGGGAGCTCCTACAATGAGCAGTTCTTC
- | TRBJ2-4 | TRBD1 | TRBV5-1 | CASSLGQGLNIQYF | TGCGCCAGCAGCTTAGGACAGGGATTGAACATTCAGTACTTC
once | TRBJ1-4 | - | TRBV21-1 | CASSKGPGMSEKLFF | TGTGCCAGCAGCAAAGGACCAGGTATGAGTGAAAAACTGTTTTTT
- | TRBJ1-2 | TRBD1 | TRBV12-3/TRBV12-4 | CASREGQMDGYTF | TGTGCCAGCAGGGAGGGACAGATGGATGGCTACACCTTC
- | TRBJ2-2 | - | TRBV7-2 | CASRPGTPNTGELFF | TGTGCCAGCAGACCCGGGACTCCCAACACCGGGGAGCTGTTTTTT
- | TRBJ2-3 | TRBD2 | TRBV18 | CASSPTSGRWYTQYF | TGTGCCAGCTCACCCACTAGCGGGAGGTGGTATACGCAGTATTTT
- | TRBJ1-2 | - | TRBV30 | CAWRTTGGFYGYTF | TGTGCCTGGAGGACAACGGGGGGATTCTATGGCTACACCTTC
- | TRBJ1-6 | - | TRBV5-4 | CASSSADSYNSPLHF | TGTGCCAGCAGCTCGGCAGACAGTTATAATTCACCCCTCCACTTT
once | TRBJ1-1 | - | TRBV5-1 | CASSTLAGSGTEAFF | TGCGCCAGCTCGACCTTGGCTGGTAGCGGCACTGAAGCTTTCTTT
- | TRBJ2-1 | TRBD2 | TRBV7-9 | CASTGLAAYNEQFF | TGTGCCAGCACGGGACTAGCTGCCTACAATGAGCAGTTCTTC
- | TRBJ1-3 | - | TRBV18 | CASSPIRGGNTIYF | TGTGCCAGCTCACCAATCCGGGGAGGAAACACCATATATTTT
large | TRBJ1-5 | - | TRBV19 | CASRYSNQPQHF | TGTGCCAGTAGGTATAGCAATCAGCCCCAGCATTTT
- | TRBJ2-1 | TRBD2 | TRBV10-3 | CAISAAGVKDEQFF | TGTGCCATCAGTGCGGCGGGAGTAAAGGATGAGCAGTTCTTC
- | TRBJ2-2 | - | TRBV6-5 | CASRQDWNTGELFF | TGTGCCAGCCGTCAGGACTGGAACACCGGGGAGCTGTTTTTT
- | TRBJ1-1 | - | TRBV30 | CAWSRGRTEAFF | TGTGCCTGGAGCAGGGGACGCACTGAAGCTTTCTTT
- | TRBJ1-6 | - | TRBV19 | CASSIDPFGSSPLHF | TGTGCCAGTAGTATAGATCCGTTTGGCAGTTCACCCCTCCACTTT
- | TRBJ1-3 | - | TRBV3-1/TRBV3-2 | CASSQDGGAGNTIYF | TGTGCCAGCAGCCAAGATGGGGGGGCTGGAAACACCATATATTTT
- | TRBJ2-2 | TRBD2 | TRBV2 | CASSVAGVTGELFF | TGTGCCAGCAGTGTAGCGGGAGTTACCGGGGAGCTGTTTTTT
once | TRBJ1-4 | - | TRBV5-5 | CASCRGINEKLFF | TGTGCCAGCTGTCGGGGTATTAATGAAAAACTGTTTTTT
- | TRBJ2-4 | TRBD2 | TRBV28 | CASTVGGGSLDSLLSPKNIQYF | TGTGCCAGCACCGTTGGCGGGGGGTCCCTCGATTCATTACTTAGCCCCAAAAACATTCAGTACTTC
- | TRBJ2-7 | TRBD1 | TRBV6-5 | CASRRRIDREYEQYF | TGTGCCAGCAGACGACGGATAGACAGGGAATACGAGCAGTACTTC
- | TRBJ1-1 | - | TRBV6-4 | CASSPGGVNTEAFF | TGTGCCAGCAGCCCGGGGGGAGTGAACACTGAAGCTTTCTTT